The rows below give T cell receptor beta chains drawn from one sample of a study of blood T cell repertoires in COVID-19. Libraries were prepared by immunoSEQ multiplex PCR; TCRdb keeps only in-frame clonotypes and omits some of them. Of over 130,000 clones listed, 65% to 85% are singletons. Specimen: peripheral blood. These TCRs come from a human donor in a cohort sampled during active COVID-19. CDR3s include the opening cysteine and the closing phenylalanine or tryptophan. The order of the fields is V gene, J gene, CDR3 protein.

TRBV10-1	TRBJ2-2	CASSQTGRQGMNTGELFF
TRBV7-3	TRBJ2-7	CASSKSGGTYEQYF
TRBV19	TRBJ1-5	CASSIYSPNQPQHF
TRBV29-1	TRBJ1-3	CSGLRGNTIYF
TRBV5-1	TRBJ1-1	CASSSNKGETANTEAFF
TRBV2	TRBJ2-5	CASSRGQRQETQYF
TRBV28	TRBJ1-4	CATRQEKLFF
TRBV12-5	TRBJ2-5	CASGVLGGQTQYF
TRBV13	TRBJ1-2	CASSSTDSTYGYTF
TRBV14	TRBJ2-3	CASSHSFAQYF
TRBV3-1/TRBV3-2	TRBJ1-2	CASSHPGQGMNGYTF
TRBV12-3/TRBV12-4	TRBJ1-5	CASSPERGQPQHF
TRBV5-1	TRBJ2-5	CASSVGQGIGESETQYF
TRBV7-7	TRBJ2-2	CASSPGDAGGVPGELFF
TRBV5-4	TRBJ2-7	CASRSGTRIDEQYF
TRBV10-3	TRBJ2-5	CAGRHNEETQYF
TRBV7-2	TRBJ1-2	CASSLSPGGRNGYTF
TRBV19	TRBJ1-2	CASSRLDGYTF
TRBV5-1	TRBJ1-5	CASSLEGGHSNQPQHF
TRBV5-4	TRBJ1-1	CASSSRQGVNTEAFF
TRBV12-3/TRBV12-4	TRBJ2-1	CASTLGGYNEQFF
TRBV7-9	TRBJ1-2	CASSLRDRSPSYTF
TRBV10-3	TRBJ1-1	CAISEGGDTEAFF
TRBV2	TRBJ2-7	CASRYRLAGVYEQYF
TRBV7-3	TRBJ2-7	CASSLSGGLYEQYF
TRBV7-3	TRBJ2-7	CASSLIAGAIEQYF
TRBV25-1	TRBJ1-2	CASSDPRQGYTF
TRBV7-2	TRBJ1-4	CASSARGTSGEKLFF
TRBV5-4	TRBJ1-5	CASSRDRSNQPQHF
TRBV18	TRBJ1-6	CASSTQGRDSPLHF
TRBV6-5	TRBJ2-7	CASSYRTSGAHEQYF
TRBV6-5	TRBJ1-2	CASRARGLNYGYTF
TRBV29-1	TRBJ2-1	CSVVRTGGVNEQFF
TRBV7-9	TRBJ2-7	CASSLLGYEQYF
TRBV7-2	TRBJ1-5	CASSLEGGNQPQHF
TRBV28	TRBJ1-1	CASSLTGVSEAFF
TRBV18	TRBJ2-3	CASSPPVRGADTQYF
TRBV7-2	TRBJ2-1	CASSPLAGGLDEQFF
TRBV12-3/TRBV12-4	TRBJ1-2	CASNRAGGYGYTF
TRBV25-1	TRBJ2-3	CASSLAGTGGEYF
TRBV3-1/TRBV3-2	TRBJ1-6	CASSFDSESPLHF
TRBV3-1/TRBV3-2	TRBJ1-3	CASIGRESGNTIYF
TRBV6-5	TRBJ2-7	CAIKDRLYEQYF
TRBV6-1	TRBJ2-3	CVSSARLAGTGTDTQYF
TRBV6-5	TRBJ1-1	CASSYAGAQNTEAFF
TRBV6-5	TRBJ1-5	CASSYRPQGGQPQHF
TRBV11-2	TRBJ1-2	CASSFGARRSYYGYTF
TRBV6-6	TRBJ2-5	CASKSTGATEETQYF
TRBV5-4	TRBJ2-5	CASSLELAGGETQYF
TRBV4-1	TRBJ2-5	CASSQVGERRQETQYF
TRBV5-1	TRBJ2-2	CASSLVSANTGELFF
TRBV20-1	TRBJ2-7	CSASRLAGGSYEQYF
TRBV6-5	TRBJ1-5	CASRRRDRLASPQHF
TRBV2	TRBJ2-3	CASSESGQGVNTQYF
TRBV5-8	TRBJ2-7	CASSIWGPRPEQYF
TRBV6-5	TRBJ2-7	CASIDRGSGYEQYF
TRBV7-9	TRBJ1-1	CASTVQGTEAFF